Included here is one T cell receptor beta chain sequence, with context. The antigen remains undetermined. This specimen belongs to a study of CD8+ T cells in alopecia areata. About the research overall: Percentage of affected scalp area was the basis on which treated patients' severity was scored. Study-level findings and limits: The link between baseline CD8+ expansion and response remains uncertain with one nonresponder. Scalp clonality and expanded CD8+ clones among the top 100 were significantly decreased by tofacitinib.

This sample's treatment: oral pan-JAK inhibitor, 5-10 mg twice daily. Germline V gene lookup returns CDR1 SGHAT and CDR2 FQNNGV. The CDR3 is made up of 16 amino acids. Trimming took 5 bases from V and 4 from J, leaving 20 bases between them. As the sequencing template, cDNA was produced by extracting RNA and reverse transcribing it. Data came from immunoSEQ multiplex PCR; TCRdb stores just in-frame clones and leaves some out. This sample yields roughly 120,000 clones, of which approximately 54% are seen a single time; 12% belongs to the top ten. V and J are TRBV11-2 and TRBJ1-2; D is possibly TRBD1 (6 bases). Sample: CD8+ T cells sorted from blood, taken at week 24, from a patient treated with tofacitinib. The receptor comes from a human donor with alopecia areata. The CDR3 bases are TGTGCCAGCAGCCCGGACGGGGGGGCGTCGATCTATGGCTACACCTTC. Translation: CASSPDGGASIYGYTF.